This T cell receptor beta chain was documented in a study of cytomegalovirus exposure and HLA in healthy donors. Looking at the study overall: Falling in the Caucasian-associated ancestry cluster were approximately 86% of about 400 genotyped donors.

Primers included in the PCR were 60 Vbeta and 13 Jbeta primers. Here immunoSEQ multiplex PCR was the method, and the copy in TCRdb shows in-frame clones only, minus some. Among approximately 150,000 clones listed, 80% were seen once. The CDR3 runs to 13 residues. CDR1 is ENHRY, CDR2 SYGVKD, per germline. V was trimmed by 7 bases and J by 3 bases, leaving 12 bases between them. Study results and limitations: Most TCR sequences were seen very rarely across donors, but some public TCRs occurred in many.

On this clone: Antigen unknown.

The genes are TRBV10-3 and TRBJ1-1; D is perhaps TRBD1 (6 bases). Input material: PBMCs. The source of this sequence is a man younger than 40 in good health and CMV-seronegative. The CDR3 nucleotides are TGTGCCATCACTAAGACAGGCGACACTGAAGCTTTCTTT. Protein sequence: CAITKTGDTEAFF.